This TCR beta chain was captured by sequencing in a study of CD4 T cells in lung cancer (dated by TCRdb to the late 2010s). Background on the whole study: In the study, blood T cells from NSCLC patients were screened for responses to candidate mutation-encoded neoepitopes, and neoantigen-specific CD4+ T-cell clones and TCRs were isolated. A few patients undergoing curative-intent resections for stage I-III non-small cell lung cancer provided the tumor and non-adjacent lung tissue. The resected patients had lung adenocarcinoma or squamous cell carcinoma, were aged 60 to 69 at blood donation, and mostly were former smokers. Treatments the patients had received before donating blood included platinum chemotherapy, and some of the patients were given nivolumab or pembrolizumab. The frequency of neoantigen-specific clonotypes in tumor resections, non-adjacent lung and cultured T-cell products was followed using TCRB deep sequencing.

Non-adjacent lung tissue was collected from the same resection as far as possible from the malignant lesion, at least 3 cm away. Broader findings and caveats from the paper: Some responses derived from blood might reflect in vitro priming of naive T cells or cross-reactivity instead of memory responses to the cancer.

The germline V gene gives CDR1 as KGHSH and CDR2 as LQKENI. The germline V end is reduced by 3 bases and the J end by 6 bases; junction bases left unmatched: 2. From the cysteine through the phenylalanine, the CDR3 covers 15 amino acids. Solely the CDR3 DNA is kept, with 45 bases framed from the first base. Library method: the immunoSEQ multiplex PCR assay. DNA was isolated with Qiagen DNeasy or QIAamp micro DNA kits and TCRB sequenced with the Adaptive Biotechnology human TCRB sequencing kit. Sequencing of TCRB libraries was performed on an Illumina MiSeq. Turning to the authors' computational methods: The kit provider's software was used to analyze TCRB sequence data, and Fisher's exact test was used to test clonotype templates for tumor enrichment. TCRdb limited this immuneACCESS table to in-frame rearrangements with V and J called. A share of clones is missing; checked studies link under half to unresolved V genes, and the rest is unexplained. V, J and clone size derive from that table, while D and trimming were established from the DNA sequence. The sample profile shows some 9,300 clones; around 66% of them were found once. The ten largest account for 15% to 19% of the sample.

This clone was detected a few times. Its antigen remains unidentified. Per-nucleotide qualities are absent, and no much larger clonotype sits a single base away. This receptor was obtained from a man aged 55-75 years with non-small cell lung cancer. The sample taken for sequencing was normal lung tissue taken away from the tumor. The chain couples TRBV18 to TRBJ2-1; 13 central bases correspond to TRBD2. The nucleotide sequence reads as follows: TGTGCCAGCTCACCGACTAGCGGGAGGACCAATGAGCAGTTCTTC. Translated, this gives CASSPTSGRTNEQFF.